Shown below are 4 T cell receptor beta chains from a single sample sequenced in a study of T cells in tuberculosis. Assay: immunoSEQ multiplex PCR; the TCRdb copy retains only in-frame clones and omits some. The sample includes 30,000 to 35,000 clones, just over 90% of them seen just once. Sequencing used PBMCs. Receptors originate from a donor aged 10-29 years with latent tuberculosis or without tuberculosis infection.

The rearrangement uses TRBV11-2 and TRBJ2-5, with a tentative D call TRBD1 (5 bases). Germline assignment: CDR1 SGHAT and CDR2 FQNNGV. The CDR3 spans 15 residues. Trimming pared 1 base from V and 2 bases from J, leaving 11 bases between. The CDR3 reads CASSLGDSRQETQYF. The CDR3 nucleotides read TGTGCCAGCAGCTTAGGTGACAGTAGGCAAGAGACCCAGTACTTC.

This chain uses TRBV21-1 with TRBJ2-7; the D call TRBD1 from the table was never checked on the DNA. TRBV21-1 is a known pseudogene. The CDR3 is made up of 14 amino acids. The CDR3 DNA reads TGTGCCAGCAGCACCGGGACAGGGTTGTACGAGCAGTACTTC. Encoded protein: CASSTGTGLYEQYF.

The chain is built from TRBV28 and TRBJ1-2; no reliable D call. The ends were cut back, 3 bases at V and 5 bases at J, with 19 bases in the middle. The germline V gene has CDR1 MDHEN and CDR2 SYDVKM. The CDR3 has 16 amino acids. The DNA of the CDR3 is TGTGCCAGCAGTTTCCATGGGAGGAGTCTAGGGTATGGCTACACCTTC. Its protein is CASSFHGRSLGYGYTF.

This rearrangement joins TRBV7-7 to TRBJ1-4; no reliable D call. The germline V gene has CDR1 SSHAT and CDR2 FNYEAQ (reference sequence). The CDR3 is 15 amino acids. V was cut by 1 base and J by 8 bases, with 14 bases left in between. DNA of the CDR3: TGTGCCAGCAGCTTAGTCGCCGGTCCGAACGAAAAACTGTTTTTT. Its translation: CASSLVAGPNEKLFF.